The subject of this entry is one T cell receptor beta chain. What this receptor recognizes is not known. Per-base qualities were not stored, and no clone one base away is much larger. This specimen belongs to a study of robustness of blood B and T cell sequencing (dated by TCRdb to 2017 to 2018). About the investigation overall: The goal of the study was to figure out the amount of peripheral blood required to reliably characterize the TCRbeta and IgG repertoires of an individual. Each of the ten independently drawn blood samples had its TCRbeta and IgG repertoires measured. As technical replicates, two replicate TCRbeta cDNA libraries were prepared from one shared RNA pool derived from a single 10 ml draw.

The library came from PCR. The run used an Illumina MiSeq. SMARTScribe reverse transcriptase and a 5' template-switch oligo, by which a universal priming site was added, were used for cDNA synthesis. The template-switch oligo carried a 12-nucleotide random unique molecular identifier (UMI) that tagged each cDNA molecule. Chain-specific reverse primers targeted TCRbeta transcripts during reverse transcription. Residual template-switch adapters were removed by uracil DNA glycosylase treatment, and cDNA was purified using a Qiagen MinElute kit. For the first PCR, around 20 cycles were run with KAPA HiFi HotStart ReadyMix and step-out primers, split across four 50 ul reactions. First-round PCR products were gel-purified before further amplification. Illumina Nextera adapters were attached in a second PCR of roughly 8 cycles, and the libraries were then purified and pooled. For each TCRbeta molecule, the UMI barcode was captured by a 50-nucleotide 5' read. Per the original workflow: Reads were grouped by UMI into consensus reads using the MIGEC toolkit. Final reads were produced by merging forward and reverse consensus reads with PEAR. A custom decontamination script removed identical UMI-sequence pairs shared across libraries, treating them as cross-sample contamination. MIGMAP, a wrapper around IgBLAST, was used for V(D)J assignment and CDR3 extraction. TCR clonotypes were defined by identical V gene, J gene and CDR3 amino acid sequence; CDR1 and CDR2 were not sequenced. TCRdb itself trimmed the public reads at Q25 with fastp, ran MiXCR and retained productive beta chains. Every entry covers one CDR3 protein and lists the most common genes and DNA from its rows. TCRdb, not the authors, supplied the V and J calls. This sample is represented by over 3,000 distinct CDR3 sequences; more than 50% of them were singletons. Roughly a quarter of the sample is in the top ten clones.

TCRbeta repertoires were quantified from mRNA rather than genomic DNA, which captures expressed receptors. Without any cell sorting, leukocytes from the buffy coat were collected into Trizol, and RNA was extracted using the Direct-zol RNA MiniPrep Plus kit. To separate plasma, buffy coat and red blood cells, the EDTA blood tubes were centrifuged right away at 4 degrees C. Ends trimmed: V by 1 base, J by 4 bases; bases unmatched to a gene: 4. From the germline V gene, CDR1 is LGHNA and CDR2 is YNFKEQ. The CDR3 measures 15 amino acids from cysteine to phenylalanine. Kept here is only the CDR3 DNA, which spans 45 bases and is read in frame from base 1. Points the paper makes about the study in general: No improvement in the overlap of rare TCRbeta clonotypes was observed when tubes were pooled, implying that much larger blood volumes would be needed for rare TCRbeta clonotypes to be captured. Immediate fractionation was required for EDTA tubes, so the use of EDTA tubes in multi-site collections was limited. Evidence of cross-contamination, likely from batch processing, showed up in one pair of TCRbeta libraries, so the UMI-sequence pairs shared by that pair of libraries were removed. The TCRbeta rarefaction curves did not fully level off, which suggests either under-sequencing or many low-abundance clonotypes. Across technical replicate libraries, 85% to 95% of the top 10,000 TCRbeta clonotypes in one library were also found in the other. The 1,000 most abundant TCRbeta clonotypes from the pooled draws were found in every single 10 ml sample. Combining 3 or 4 tubes (roughly 29-45 ml blood) brought coverage of the top 10,000 TCRbeta clonotypes close to saturation.

Sequenced: peripheral blood. The chain employs TRBV4-2 and TRBJ2-7, and 10 junctional nucleotides match TRBD2. The sequence came from a human donor in good health. The CDR3 amino acid sequence is: CASSQALAGAYEQYF. Read as DNA, the sequence is TGTGCCAGCAGCCAAGCGCTAGCGGGGGCTTACGAGCAGTACTTC.